The 21 T cell receptor beta chains listed next were all sequenced from one sample in a study of patients and donors after allogeneic stem cell transplantation. Using its own MiXCR run on the RT-PCR reads, TCRdb lists one record per CDR3 protein. The sample holds about a million distinct CDR3 sequences, more than 15% seen once. Specimen: blood, either unsorted or a sorted T cell fraction (not recorded which). These receptors all come from a human donor who was either an allogeneic HSCT recipient or a stem cell or donor lymphocyte infusion donor (not recorded which). It is not recorded whose cells these are; they may come from a transplant donor.

The chain links TRBV2 to TRBJ2-5, with unresolved D. Germline CDR1 SNHLY, CDR2 FYNNEI. V was shortened by 2 bases and J by 5 bases, with 12 bases between the two germline ends. The CDR3 is 14 residues long. The CDR3 loop is CASSENLIRETQYF. In DNA, the CDR3 is TGTGCCAGCAGTGAAAACCTCATCCGGGAGACCCAGTACTTC.

This chain links TRBV6-5 with TRBJ2-2, with 10 bases that match TRBD1. This CDR3 is 15 amino acids long. V was clipped by 0 bases and J by 7 bases; unmatched bases: 2. Germline loops: CDR1 MNHEY, CDR2 SVGAGI. The CDR3 here is CASSYSDRGIGELFF. Written as DNA, the CDR3 is TGTGCCAGCAGTTACTCGGACAGGGGGATCGGGGAGCTGTTTTTT.

This clonotype was seen at least ten times. The V and J genes are TRBV5-1 and TRBJ2-1, with no clear D. CDR1 is SGHRS, CDR2 YFSETQ, per germline. Trimming removed 0 bases from V and 0 bases from J, with 10 bases in between. The CDR3 loop spans 16 amino acids. This CDR3 reads CASSLGLSGSYNEQFF. CDR3 nucleotide sequence: TGCGCCAGCAGCTTGGGGTTGTCGGGCTCCTACAATGAGCAGTTCTTC.

This clonotype was detected only a few times. The chain combines TRBV29-1 with TRBJ2-1; tentatively, D is TRBD1 or TRBD2 (5 bases each). The V end was cut by 6 bases, the J end by 6 bases, with 12 bases between. The CDR3 length is 12 residues. Germline values: CDR1 SQVTM, CDR2 ANQGSEA. CDR3 loop: CSVSGHSNEQFF. The DNA for the CDR3 is TGCAGCGTCAGCGGACACTCCAATGAGCAGTTCTTC.

The chain employs TRBV5-6 and TRBJ2-7; D is possibly TRBD1 or TRBD2 (5 bases each). The CDR3 consists of 16 residues. Germline V lookup: CDR1 SGHDT, CDR2 YYEEEE. Trimming removed 1 base from V and 1 base from J, with 15 bases in between. As DNA, the CDR3 is TGTGCCAGCAGCTTGTGGTGGGACGCACCATCCTACGAGCAGTACTTC. It is translated as CASSLWWDAPSYEQYF.

J is TRBJ2-2 and V is TRBV4-3, with 15 bases aligning to TRBD2. In germline, CDR1 is LGHNA, CDR2 YSLEER. The CDR3 length is 17 residues. With 2 bases clipped from V and 6 bases from J, the junction kept 4 bases outside the gene matches. CDR3 coding DNA: TGCGCCAGCAGCCAAAGGACTAGCGGGGGGGCCGCCGGGGAGCTGTTTTTT. It codes for CASSQRTSGGAAGELFF.

This chain connects TRBV20-1 to TRBJ2-5, with D possibly TRBD1 on 5 matching bases. The CDR3 contains 13 residues. Germline V lookup: CDR1 DFQATT, CDR2 SNEGSKA (reference sequence). The V and J ends lost 1 base and 5 bases respectively, with 11 bases between them. The CDR3 region is CSARVAGLETQYF. The CDR3 coding sequence is TGCAGTGCTAGAGTTGCAGGGTTGGAGACCCAGTACTTC.

The CDR3 reads CASSSHGQGATGYTF. The DNA for the CDR3 is TGTGCCAGCAGTAGCCACGGACAGGGGGCGACTGGCTACACCTTC. This rearrangement joins TRBV7-9 to TRBJ1-2; 11 bases line up with TRBD1. Trimming removed 6 bases from V and 7 bases from J; junction bases left unmatched: 10. The CDR3 consists of 15 residues. CDR1 is SEHNR and CDR2 is FQNEAQ in the germline V gene (reference sequence).

This clonotype was seen more than once but under ten times. This chain uses TRBV15 with TRBJ1-4; no reliable D call. The CDR3 spans 14 residues. Germline-derived CDR1 and CDR2 are LNHNV and YYDKDF (reference sequence). V was clipped by 0 bases and J by 9 bases, with 11 bases between them. In DNA form, the CDR3 reads TGTGCCACCAGCAGAGATCCCCTCCCACAAAAACTGTTTTTT. This translates into CATSRDPLPQKLFF.

In its sample, this clonotype was seen a few times. The rearrangement links TRBV11-3 to TRBJ2-1; 11 bases fit TRBD2. V shed 2 bases and J 2 bases; nucleotides not matched to a gene: 2. CDR1 SGHNT and CDR2 YENEEA come from the germline V gene. CDR3 length: 16 amino acids. CDR3 DNA sequence: TGTGCCAGCAGCTTAACACTAGCGGGGGCCTACAATGAGCAGTTCTTC. Residues: CASSLTLAGAYNEQFF. The full variable domain, in which reference TRBV11-3 and TRBJ2-1 provide the parts outside the CDR3, is EAGVVQSPRYKIIEKKQPVAFWCNPISGHNTLYWYLQNLGQGPELLIRYENEEAVDDSQLPKDRFSAERLKGVDSTLKIQPAELGDSAVYLCASSLTLAGAYNEQFFGPGTRLTVL.

This clonotype was seen a few times. The chain employs TRBV12-3 or TRBV12-4 and TRBJ2-2; D is ambiguous. The CDR3 has 20 residues. V dropped 5 bases and J dropped 1 base, with 26 bases sitting between them. Here the CDR3 DNA reads TGTGCCAGCAGTCTTGATTCGGCCGGGTGGGCGCGAAGGAACACCGGGGAGCTGTTTTTT. It specifies CASSLDSAGWARRNTGELFF.

This clonotype appeared many times. The rearrangement joins TRBV12-3 or TRBV12-4 to TRBJ1-3; D uncertain. Trimming pared 5 bases from V and 2 bases from J, leaving 19 bases between. The CDR3 consists of 17 residues. The CDR3 coding sequence is TGTGCCAGCAGTAAGGAGCTATTTGGCCAAACTGGAAACACCATATATTTT. It yields the protein CASSKELFGQTGNTIYF.

This clonotype showed up many times. The genes are TRBV5-1 and TRBJ1-6; TRBD1 matches at 10 bases. The CDR3 length is 15 residues. With V trimmed by 3 bases and J by 8 bases, 5 bases remained unmatched. Germline-derived CDR1 and CDR2 are SGHRS and YFSETQ. CDR3 bases: TGCGCCAGCAGCTCGGAGGGGACAGGGGATTCACCCCTCCACTTT. Translating gives CASSSEGTGDSPLHF.

This sequence joins TRBV18 and TRBJ2-5, with a tentative D call TRBD2 (5 bases). From germline, CDR1 is KGHSH and CDR2 LQKENI. Trimming took off 0 bases at V and 6 bases at J, with 8 bases between the two ends. The CDR3 has 13 amino acids. The CDR3 loop is CASSPPEGQTQYF. The CDR3 coding sequence is TGTGCCAGCTCACCACCTGAGGGCCAGACCCAGTACTTC.

The chain joins TRBV5-1 to TRBJ2-3; D is uncertain. This CDR3 contains 18 residues. Trimming cost V 2 bases and J 0 bases, with 19 bases left between them. The V gene's germline CDR1 is SGHRS and CDR2 YFSETQ. The CDR3 protein is CASSFPIEPSPSTDTQYF. CDR3 DNA: TGCGCCAGCAGCTTCCCTATTGAACCCTCCCCCAGCACAGATACGCAGTATTTT. Complete variable domain (other parts from reference TRBV5-1 and TRBJ2-3): KAGVTQTPRYLIKTRGQQVTLSCSPISGHRSVSWYQQTPGQGLQFLFEYFSETQRNKGNFPGRFSGRQFSNSRSEMNVSTLELGDSALYLCASSFPIEPSPSTDTQYFGPGTRLTVL.

The sample holds a few counts of this clonotype. The V call is TRBV6-4, the J call TRBJ2-7, with 9 nucleotides matching TRBD2. Germline-derived CDR1 and CDR2 are MRHNA and SNTAGT. V gave up 7 bases and J gave up 3 bases; unmatched junction bases: 7. The CDR3 extends over 14 amino acids. The CDR3 coding sequence is TGTGCCAGCAAGGCGGCTAGCGGGGACTACGAGCAGTACTTC. It translates to CASKAASGDYEQYF.

The chain couples TRBV20-1 to TRBJ2-7, with 9 bases aligning to TRBD2. Trimming removed 3 bases from V and 1 base from J; junction bases left unmatched: 10. CDR1 and CDR2 from the germline V gene are DFQATT and SNEGSKA (reference sequence). CDR3 length: 16 amino acids. Here the CDR3 DNA reads TGCAGTGCTAGGGCCATGGGTAGCGGGGGTTCCTACGAGCAGTACTTC. Amino acid sequence: CSARAMGSGGSYEQYF.

This clonotype was seen a few times. V usage is TRBV6-7 and J usage is TRBJ1-5; TRBD1 is a possible D gene (5 bases). TRBV6-7 is classed as an ORF, of uncertain function. V was pared by 8 bases and J by 4 bases, with 12 bases between. The CDR3 is made up of 13 amino acids. CDR3 protein: CASAKGQNQPQHF. The CDR3 coding sequence is TGTGCCAGCGCGAAGGGGCAGAATCAGCCCCAGCATTTT.

This clonotype was seen only a few times. The V gene is TRBV28, the J gene TRBJ2-3; either TRBD1 or TRBD2 may supply D (5 bases each). With 4 bases removed from V and 1 base from J, the gap between germline ends came to 15 bases. CDR3 length: 16 residues. Germline-derived CDR1 and CDR2 are MDHEN and SYDVKM. CDR3 nucleotide sequence: TGTGCCAGCAGTTCCCAATGGGTGGGGGGCACAGATACGCAGTATTTT. This gives the protein CASSSQWVGGTDTQYF.

This chain connects TRBV20-1 to TRBJ1-2; maybe TRBD1 (6 bases). The CDR3 runs 15 residues. Trimming shortened V by 5 bases and J by 0 bases, and 16 bases separated the two germline ends. Germline CDR1 DFQATT, CDR2 SNEGSKA (reference sequence). The CDR3 reads CSARRAPGANYGYTF. CDR3 in DNA: TGCAGTGCTCGAAGGGCCCCAGGGGCTAACTATGGCTACACCTTC.

The chain joins TRBV4-2 to TRBJ2-1; D call uncertain. The V end was cut by 8 bases, the J end by 7 bases, with 12 bases between. The V gene's germline CDR1 is LGHNA and CDR2 YNFKEQ. The CDR3 loop spans 12 amino acids. The chain's CDR3 is CASGDSVNEQFF. Written as DNA, the CDR3 is TGTGCCAGCGGGGATTCCGTGAATGAGCAGTTCTTC.